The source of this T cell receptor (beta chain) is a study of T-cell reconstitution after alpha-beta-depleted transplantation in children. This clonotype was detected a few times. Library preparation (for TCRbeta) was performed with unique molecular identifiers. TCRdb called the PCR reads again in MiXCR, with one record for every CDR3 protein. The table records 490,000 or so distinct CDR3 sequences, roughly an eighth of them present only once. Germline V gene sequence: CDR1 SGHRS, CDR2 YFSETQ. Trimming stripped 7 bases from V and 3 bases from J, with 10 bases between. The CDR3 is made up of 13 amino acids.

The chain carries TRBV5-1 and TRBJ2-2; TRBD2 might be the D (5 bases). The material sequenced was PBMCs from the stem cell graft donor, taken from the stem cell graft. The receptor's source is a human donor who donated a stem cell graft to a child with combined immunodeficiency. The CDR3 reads CASGRGYTGELFF. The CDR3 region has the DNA TGCGCCAGCGGGCGAGGGTACACCGGGGAGCTGTTTTTT.